This T cell receptor beta chain comes out of a study of tumor-infiltrating lymphocytes in primary liver carcinoma. The roughly 17-32 mg bulk tissue piece was not sorted before simultaneous RNA and DNA extraction. Study observations and caveats: Significantly greater top-250-clone fractions characterized tumors relative to blood (p = 0.039).

Making TCR beta cDNA involved approximately 0.5 ug total RNA and a constant-region primer. Library construction for TCR beta comprised three nested multiplex PCR rounds performed with slightly modified ARM-PCR. A single record per CDR3 protein comes from TCRdb applying MiXCR to the multiplex PCR reads. The table lists 95,000 to 100,000 distinct CDR3 sequences, about 63% of them singletons. As for this clonotype: As yet, its antigen is unknown. One junction end does not reproduce the germline sequence, and a read error may be involved.

The TCR originated in a woman aged 55-69 years with primary liver carcinoma and hepatitis B virus infection. The sequenced material came from liver tumor tissue from sampling region 2. Subset denoted: tumor region T2, inferior pole.

CDR3 DNA sequence: TGTGTCAGCAGTTCACAGGTTCCTCTCAACAACGAGCAGTTCTTC. Its translation is CVSSSQVPLNNEQFF. The chain links TRBV11-3 to TRBJ2-1; D possibly corresponds to TRBD1 (5 bases). Germline V gene data show CDR1 as SGHNT and CDR2 as YENEEA. The CDR3 extends over 15 amino acids.